Below, 24 T cell receptor beta chains from the same sample are listed, as sequenced in a study of cytomegalovirus exposure and HLA in healthy donors. Vbeta (60) and Jbeta (13) primers were used in the PCR. Clones were sequenced by immunoSEQ multiplex PCR, and TCRdb holds only the in-frame ones, with some missing. The sample carries around 90,000 clones, 81% recorded once. The sample consisted of PBMCs. These receptor sequences come from a human donor in good health.

J is TRBJ2-1 and V is TRBV5-1; 8 bases are a match to TRBD1. The CDR3 loop spans 15 amino acids. CDR1 and CDR2 from the germline V gene are SGHRS and YFSETQ. J lost 0 bases, V lost 3 bases, and 2 bases had no gene match. The CDR3 DNA sequence: TGCGCCAGCAGCTCGGGACAGGACTCCTACAATGAGCAGTTCTTC. This codes for CASSSGQDSYNEQFF. The full variable domain, in which reference TRBV5-1 and TRBJ2-1 provide the parts outside the CDR3, is KAGVTQTPRYLIKTRGQQVTLSCSPISGHRSVSWYQQTPGQGLQFLFEYFSETQRNKGNFPGRFSGRQFSNSRSEMNVSTLELGDSALYLCASSSGQDSYNEQFFGPGTRLTVL.

The chain carries TRBV2 and TRBJ2-5; 7 bases map to TRBD2. The CDR3 covers 14 residues. J gave up 4 bases and V 11 bases, and 13 bases lay outside the gene matches. Germline lookup yields CDR1 SNHLY and CDR2 FYNNEI. The CDR3 DNA reads TGTGCCTGTATACCCCTTACTAGCGTAGAGACCCAGTACTTC. Translation: CACIPLTSVETQYF.

This chain links TRBV28 with TRBJ2-2; D might be TRBD1 (5 bases). The CDR3 has 15 residues. The V end lost 3 bases, the J end lost 2 bases, and 10 bases lay between the germline ends. Germline CDR1 MDHEN, CDR2 SYDVKM. The CDR3 nucleotides read TGTGCCAGCAGTTTCGACAGCTTTAACACCGGGGAGCTGTTTTTT. Its protein is CASSFDSFNTGELFF.

This chain links TRBV7-6 with TRBJ2-7; unclear D gene. Per the germline V gene, CDR1 is SGHVS and CDR2 is FNYEAQ. The V end lost 0 bases, the J end lost 2 bases, and 8 bases lay between the germline ends. CDR3 length: 14 amino acids. As DNA, the CDR3 is TGTGCCAGCAGCTTAGCAGACAAAGCCTACGAGCAGTACTTC. Amino acid sequence: CASSLADKAYEQYF. The full variable domain, rest sourced from reference TRBV7-6 and TRBJ2-7, is GAGVSQSPRYKVTKRGQDVALRCDPISGHVSLYWYRQALGQGPEFLTYFNYEAQQDKSGLPNDRFSAERPEGSISTLTIQRTEQRDSAMYRCASSLADKAYEQYFGPGTRLTVT.

This clone was recorded only once. V and J are TRBV10-2 and TRBJ2-1; 11 nucleotides agree with TRBD2. Germline loops: CDR1 WSHSY, CDR2 SAAADI. V lost 6 bases to trimming and J lost 6 bases; unmatched junction nucleotides: 7. This CDR3 region has 15 residues. The CDR3 loop is CASSARLAGFNEQFF. CDR3 in DNA: TGCGCCAGCAGCGCCCGACTAGCGGGGTTCAATGAGCAGTTCTTC.

V usage is TRBV6-1 and J usage is TRBJ1-1; no clear D gene. V lost 6 bases, J lost 1 base, and 9 bases lay in between. The CDR3 is 13 amino acids. Per the germline V gene, CDR1 is MNHNS and CDR2 is SASEGT. The CDR3 sequence is CASSRVWNTEAFF. In DNA, the CDR3 is TGTGCCAGCAGCCGGGTCTGGAACACTGAAGCTTTCTTT.

This chain uses TRBV7-3 with TRBJ2-2, with 9 bases that match TRBD2. V gave up 3 bases and J gave up 5 bases; unmatched junction bases: 7. The CDR3 is 16 residues long. Germline V lookup: CDR1 SGHTA, CDR2 FQGTGA. The CDR3 spells CASSFSGGRGTGELFF. CDR3 coding DNA: TGTGCCAGCAGCTTTTCGGGCGGGAGGGGAACCGGGGAGCTGTTTTTT.

V usage is TRBV28 and J usage is TRBJ2-7, with D possibly being TRBD1 (6 bases). Trimming took 10 bases from V and 3 from J, leaving 13 bases between them. The CDR3 covers 12 residues. CDR1 and CDR2 from the germline V gene are MDHEN and SYDVKM. CDR3 bases: TGTGCCACAGGACAGCTCCTCTACGAGCAGTACTTC. Residues: CATGQLLYEQYF.

The chain combines TRBV7-2 with TRBJ1-5; the D is unclear. V shed 5 bases and J shed 9 bases, with 17 bases lying between them. Germline CDR1 SGHTA, CDR2 FQGNSA. There are 14 residues in the CDR3. The CDR3 loop is CASSNIGGPGPQHF. The CDR3 DNA sequence: TGTGCCAGCAGCAATATTGGCGGCCCCGGGCCCCAGCATTTT.

This rearrangement joins TRBV6-5 to TRBJ1-1, with D unresolved. In germline, CDR1 is MNHEY, CDR2 SVGAGI. V was pared by 0 bases and J by 1 base, with 9 bases between. This CDR3 has 15 amino acids. Written as DNA, the CDR3 is TGTGCCAGCAGTTACTCGTGGCAGGCGAACACTGAAGCTTTCTTT. It specifies CASSYSWQANTEAFF.

V and J are TRBV10-2 and TRBJ2-5; D remains ambiguous. Trimming left V 0 bases short and J 7 bases short, with 12 bases between. Germline V gene lookup returns CDR1 WSHSY and CDR2 SAAADI. The CDR3 length is 14 residues. This chain's CDR3 is CASSESLEVGTQYF. CDR3 coding DNA: TGCGCCAGCAGTGAGTCTCTAGAGGTTGGGACCCAGTACTTC.

The genes are TRBV11-2 and TRBJ2-1, with D possibly matching TRBD1 (6 bases). The germline CDR1 and CDR2 sequences are SGHAT and FQNNGV. Trimming removed 3 bases from V and 6 bases from J, with 12 bases in between. The CDR3 extends over 14 amino acids. The CDR3 here is CASSFWGLGNEQFF. The CDR3 DNA reads as TGTGCCAGCAGCTTTTGGGGGCTTGGCAATGAGCAGTTCTTC.

This sequence joins TRBV19 and TRBJ1-1; perhaps TRBD1 as D (6 bases). The CDR3 totals 14 residues. The germline CDR1 and CDR2 sequences are LNHDA and SQIVND (reference sequence). V was cut by 6 bases and J by 3 bases, with 14 bases left in between. CDR3 loop: CASSNREWDTEAFF. The DNA for the CDR3 is TGTGCCAGTAGCAACAGGGAGTGGGACACTGAAGCTTTCTTT.

The DNA for the CDR3 is TGTGCCAGCAGCTCTGGACTAGCGGGAGGAGAGACCCAGTACTTC. The encoded protein is CASSSGLAGGETQYF. The chain uses TRBV7-9 and TRBJ2-5; 14 bases line up with TRBD2. With V trimmed by 4 bases and J by 4 bases, 2 bases remained unmatched. The CDR3 is 15 amino acids. The germline V gene encodes CDR1 SEHNR and CDR2 FQNEAQ (reference sequence).

The genes are TRBV6-5 and TRBJ2-1; TRBD2 matches at 7 bases. J was trimmed by 8 bases and V by 2 bases; bases with no gene match: 6. The germline CDR1 and CDR2 sequences are MNHEY and SVGAGI. There are 14 residues in the CDR3. The CDR3 spells CASSYRAGVDEQFF. The DNA of the CDR3 is TGTGCCAGCAGTTACCGGGCGGGGGTGGATGAGCAGTTCTTC.

CDR3 residues: CASSGDLQGLSGNTIYF. The CDR3 coding sequence is TGTGCCAGCAGTGGGGACTTACAGGGGCTCTCTGGAAACACCATATATTTT. The rearrangement joins TRBV28 to TRBJ1-3, with 7 bases fitting TRBD1. Looked up from germline, CDR1 is MDHEN and CDR2 is SYDVKM. V was pared by 5 bases and J by 0 bases, with 10 bases of the junction left unmatched. This CDR3 comprises 17 residues.

The chain employs TRBV19 and TRBJ2-6, with D hard to call. The CDR3 length is 14 residues. The germline V and J ends were trimmed by 6 bases and 1 base, with 7 bases remaining between them. The germline gives CDR1 LNHDA, CDR2 SQIVND (reference sequence). CDR3 sequence: CASRIGSGANVLTF. In DNA, the CDR3 is TGTGCCAGTAGGATCGGGTCTGGGGCCAACGTCCTGACTTTC.

This clone was found a few times. The chain employs TRBV7-3 and TRBJ2-2; 9 positions match TRBD1. The CDR3 extends over 14 amino acids. Germline CDR1 and CDR2: SGHTA and FQGTGA. Unmatched junction bases numbered 4, after V lost 4 bases and J lost 7 bases. This CDR3 is CASSSTGGGGELFF. DNA for the CDR3: TGTGCCAGCAGCTCCACAGGGGGCGGCGGGGAGCTGTTTTTT.

The sample holds one count of this clone. This rearrangement joins TRBV5-1 to TRBJ1-1; 11 bases agree with TRBD1. The CDR3 is 13 residues long. The V gene end was trimmed by 7 bases and the J gene end by 7 bases; junction bases not matched to a gene: 6. The germline V gene encodes CDR1 SGHRS and CDR2 YFSETQ. CDR3 amino acids: CASADRGRSEAFF. In nucleotides, the CDR3 is TGCGCCAGCGCGGACAGGGGGCGAAGTGAAGCTTTCTTT.

The rearrangement joins TRBV27 to TRBJ2-7; maybe TRBD2 (5 bases). Trimming took 0 bases from V and 6 from J, leaving 9 bases between them. Germline V gives CDR1 MNHEY, CDR2 SMNVEV (reference sequence). This CDR3 comprises 13 residues. This CDR3 is CASSLSGELEQYF. The CDR3 coding sequence is TGTGCCAGCAGTTTATCGGGAGAACTCGAGCAGTACTTC.

The chain combines TRBV6-1 with TRBJ1-5, with a possible D match to TRBD1 (6 bases). The CDR3 contains 14 residues. The V and J ends lost 5 bases and 11 bases respectively, with 19 bases between them. Germline CDR1 reads MNHNS; CDR2 reads SASEGT. CDR3 bases: TGTGCCAGCAGTCGGACAGTAGTTGCGCAGGCCCAGCATTTT. Its protein is CASSRTVVAQAQHF.

This clone was detected only a few times. CDR3 residues: CASSFSQGGEQYF. In DNA form, the CDR3 reads TGTGCCAGCAGTTTTTCTCAAGGGGGAGAGCAGTACTTC. The chain links TRBV27 to TRBJ2-7; maybe TRBD1 (6 bases). Trimming removed 3 bases at V and 7 bases at J, with 13 bases between. Germline CDR1 reads MNHEY; CDR2 reads SMNVEV (reference sequence). The CDR3 length is 13 residues.

The J gene is TRBJ2-7, the V gene TRBV27, with 9 positions matching TRBD2. Germline V gives CDR1 MNHEY, CDR2 SMNVEV (reference sequence). With V trimmed by 0 bases and J by 3 bases, 6 bases remained unmatched. The CDR3 has 16 residues. CDR3 amino acids: CASSLSSSGGLYEQYF. The DNA of the CDR3 is TGTGCCAGCAGTTTATCGAGTAGCGGGGGACTCTACGAGCAGTACTTC.

This clone was detected only once. V usage is TRBV2 and J usage is TRBJ2-3, with D maybe TRBD1 (5 bases). Germline V gene sequence: CDR1 SNHLY, CDR2 FYNNEI. V dropped 6 bases and J dropped 2 bases, with 21 bases sitting between them. This CDR3 region has 17 residues. As DNA, the CDR3 is TGTGCCAGCAGCCCTAACGCTCCAGGGTCCTTCACAGATACGCAGTATTTT. Translating it yields CASSPNAPGSFTDTQYF.